Listed here is a single TCR beta chain. Its antigen is not known. These data are taken from a study of CXCR3-negative and CXCR3-positive naive CD8 T cells. Study results and caveats: With respect to TRBV-TRBJ usage, naive CXCR3-negative and CXCR3-positive cells were similar; memory differed. In CXCR3-positive naive cells, the TRB CDR3s were more hydrophobic than in CXCR3-negative naive cells.

From germline, CDR1 is MDHEN and CDR2 SYDVKM. This CDR3 is 13 amino acids long. 5' RACE with UMI labels generated the TRB cDNA libraries. TCRdb re-called the 5' RACE reads; every CDR3 protein appears as one record, without DNA. The clone table shows 140,000 to 150,000 distinct CDR3 sequences, with the ten largest holding about 0.28%. This sequence originates from a human donor in good health. Some clones in this sample may be carry-over from other donors' samples. The specimen sequenced was naive CXCR3+ CD8+ T cells from blood. Subset defined: CD45RO-CCR7+CD27+CD95- naive CD8+ T cells expressing CXCR3 (TNR3+). The V gene is TRBV28, the J gene TRBJ2-7; absent DNA, TCRdb's TRBD1 call cannot be checked. CDR3 sequence: CASSLPGLREQYF.